This entry lists 13 T cell receptor beta chains sequenced from one sample in a study of radiotherapy plus CTLA-4 blockade in lung cancer. Only in-frame clones appear in the TCRdb table, and some are missing; sequencing was by immunoSEQ multiplex PCR. The sample includes about 53,000 clones, around 83% of them seen just once. The sample here was peripheral blood, taken from a patient treated with radiotherapy plus ipilimumab. All receptors come from a human donor with non-small cell lung cancer whose response to radiotherapy plus ipilimumab could not be evaluated.

The J gene is TRBJ2-7, the V gene TRBV6-1; weak D call: TRBD1 (5 bases). Germline CDR1 and CDR2: MNHNS and SASEGT. V was clipped by 5 bases and J by 6 bases, with 8 bases between them. The CDR3 loop spans 11 amino acids. The CDR3: CASSSGLEQYF. DNA of the CDR3: TGTGCCAGCAGTTCAGGGCTCGAGCAGTACTTC.

The rearrangement joins TRBV4-3 to TRBJ2-1; TRBD1 matches 11 bases. Trimming took 1 base from V and 6 from J; bases not matched to a gene: 11. This CDR3 has 18 amino acids. Per the germline V gene, CDR1 is LGHNA and CDR2 is YSLEER. The CDR3 nucleotides are TGCGCCAGCAGCCAAGTTGCCCTAGGCGGGACAGGGGGCAATGAGCAGTTCTTC. Its translation is CASSQVALGGTGGNEQFF.

This sequence joins TRBV7-2 and TRBJ2-1, with 8 bases aligning to TRBD2. Germline V gene sequence: CDR1 SGHTA, CDR2 FQGNSA. After removal of 2 bases from V and 3 bases from J, the junction contained 6 bases not matched to a gene. This CDR3 contains 16 residues. The CDR3: CASSLSGSGIYNEQFF. CDR3 bases: TGTGCCAGCAGCTTAAGCGGGAGCGGGATCTACAATGAGCAGTTCTTC. Based on the CDR3 plus reference TRBV7-2 and TRBJ2-1, the full variable domain is GAGVSQSPSNKVTEKGKDVELRCDPISGHTALYWYRQSLGQGLEFLIYFQGNSAPDKSGLPSDRFSAERTGGSVSTLTIQRTQQEDSAVYLCASSLSGSGIYNEQFFGPGTRLTVL.

The V and J genes are TRBV5-8 and TRBJ1-6; D call uncertain. Germline lookup yields CDR1 SGHTS and CDR2 YDEGEE. The V gene lost 0 bases and the J gene lost 9 bases, with 13 bases spanning the gap. The CDR3 covers 15 residues. CDR3 residues: CASSLAEGFGSPLHF. CDR3 bases: TGTGCCAGCAGCTTGGCCGAGGGATTCGGTTCACCCCTCCACTTT.

V and J are TRBV7-2 and TRBJ1-4; 9 nucleotides match TRBD1. The V gene's germline CDR1 is SGHTA and CDR2 FQGNSA. V trimming: 4 bases; J trimming: 8 bases; junction bases outside the gene matches: 5. This CDR3 spans 14 amino acids. This CDR3 reads CASSSRTGDEKLFF. The CDR3, as DNA: TGTGCCAGCAGCTCCAGGACAGGGGACGAAAAACTGTTTTTT.

Details on this clone: The sample carries other DNA sequences with the same CDR3. This rearrangement joins TRBV7-9 to TRBJ2-3; 8 nucleotides line up with TRBD2. CDR1 is SEHNR and CDR2 is FQNEAQ in the germline V gene (reference sequence). V gave up 4 bases and J gave up 0 bases; unmatched junction bases: 0. This CDR3 has 14 amino acids. CDR3 residues: CASSSSGSTDTQYF. The CDR3 DNA sequence: TGTGCCAGCAGCTCTAGCGGGAGCACAGATACGCAGTATTTT.

This clone showed up just once. The chain combines TRBV28 with TRBJ2-7; the match to TRBD2 covers 13 bases. Germline V gene lookup returns CDR1 MDHEN and CDR2 SYDVKM. V gave up 3 bases and J gave up 1 base; unmatched junction bases: 3. The CDR3 is 16 residues long. This chain's CDR3 is CASSLILAGGSYEQYF. Written as DNA, the CDR3 is TGTGCCAGCAGTTTGATACTAGCGGGAGGGTCCTACGAGCAGTACTTC.

The chain combines TRBV19 with TRBJ2-1; 9 bases agree with TRBD1. With V trimmed by 5 bases and J by 10 bases, 9 bases remained unmatched. The CDR3 runs to 14 residues. Germline-derived CDR1 and CDR2 are LNHDA and SQIVND (reference sequence). The CDR3 protein is CASSLAGQGREQFF. The CDR3 nucleotides read TGTGCCAGTAGTCTGGCGGGACAGGGTAGGGAGCAGTTCTTC.

The chain combines TRBV7-2 with TRBJ2-3, with D uncertain. The CDR3 loop spans 12 amino acids. The V gene's germline CDR1 is SGHTA and CDR2 FQGNSA. V shed 6 bases and J shed 10 bases, with 14 bases lying between them. CDR3: CASRFPPQPQYF. The CDR3 DNA is TGTGCCAGCAGGTTTCCCCCACAGCCGCAGTATTTT.

This clone has only a few counts. This chain joins TRBV6-1 and TRBJ1-4, with unresolved D. V lost 7 bases and J lost 8, with 8 bases in between. In germline, CDR1 is MNHNS, CDR2 SASEGT. The length of the CDR3 is 11 residues. The CDR3 loop is CASTPGEKLFF. For the CDR3, the DNA is TGTGCCAGCACGCCAGGAGAAAAACTGTTTTTT.

The chain carries TRBV6-1 and TRBJ1-1, with a tentative D call TRBD1 (6 bases). Germline V CDR1 and CDR2: MNHNS, SASEGT. Trimming pared 7 bases from V and 4 bases from J, leaving 13 bases between. The CDR3 is 13 amino acids. The CDR3 DNA follows: TGTGCCAGCATGGACAGCCCGCCCACTGAAGCTTTCTTT. This sequence encodes CASMDSPPTEAFF.

The J gene is TRBJ2-5, the V gene TRBV5-1; 8 bases map to TRBD1. The CDR3 spans 18 residues. The V and J ends lost 3 bases and 4 bases, in that order; junction bases with no gene match: 17. Germline CDR1 SGHRS, CDR2 YFSETQ. The CDR3 protein is CASSSTGDAALMRETQYF. CDR3 sequence (DNA): TGCGCCAGCAGCTCGACAGGGGATGCCGCCTTGATGAGAGAGACCCAGTACTTC.

Note on this clone: Other DNA variants within this sample encode the same CDR3. The CDR3 bases are TGTGCCTTTAGGCCGCACGCGGGGAACACTGAAGCTTTCTTT. Its protein is CAFRPHAGNTEAFF. This chain joins TRBV30 and TRBJ1-1, with D hard to call. The CDR3 loop spans 14 amino acids. Germline V gene data show CDR1 as GTSNPN and CDR2 as SVGIG (reference sequence). V was shortened by 7 bases and J by 1 base, with 16 bases between the two germline ends.